The 11 T cell receptor beta chains in this list originate from one sample, sequenced in a study of T-cell reconstitution after alpha-beta-depleted transplantation in children. During its preparation, the TCRbeta library received unique molecular identifiers. From the PCR reads, TCRdb called clonotypes with MiXCR, one entry per CDR3 protein. The sample consists of around 500,000 distinct CDR3 sequences, 23% of them appearing once. The sequenced sample was PBMCs, mostly from graft donor cells, obtained 360 days after TCRalphabeta/CD19-depleted stem cell transplant. The receptor set was obtained from a boy under two years old who had a stem cell transplant for acute myeloid leukemia, so the T cells may come from the graft donor.

This clonotype was seen a handful of times. V usage is TRBV6-5 and J usage is TRBJ2-5, with a tentative D call TRBD1 (6 bases). Germline CDR1 reads MNHEY; CDR2 reads SVGAGI. CDR3 length: 16 residues. The V gene lost 2 bases and the J gene lost 4 bases, with 17 bases spanning the gap. CDR3 in DNA: TGTGCCAGCAGTTACCCATTACAGGGATGGTCAGAGACCCAGTACTTC. Translation gives CASSYPLQGWSETQYF.

The chain links TRBV5-1 to TRBJ2-4; D uncertain. The germline CDR1 and CDR2 sequences are SGHRS and YFSETQ. Trimming shortened V by 0 bases and J by 0 bases, and 7 bases separated the two germline ends. The CDR3 loop spans 15 amino acids. The CDR3 protein is CASSLGSLAKNIQYF. CDR3 DNA: TGCGCCAGCAGCTTGGGGAGTTTAGCCAAAAACATTCAGTACTTC.

The table lists this clonotype with many counts. V gene TRBV20-1 combines with J gene TRBJ2-2, with D hard to call. There are 19 residues in the CDR3. Trimming took 1 base from V and 0 from J, leaving 21 bases between them. The V gene's germline CDR1 is DFQATT and CDR2 SNEGSKA (reference sequence). The CDR3 is CSARVLQPLYDPNTGELFF. CDR3 sequence (DNA): TGCAGTGCTAGAGTTTTACAACCTCTGTACGACCCGAACACCGGGGAGCTGTTTTTT.

This clonotype has just a few counts. The J gene is TRBJ2-1, the V gene TRBV27; TRBD2 aligns across 7 bases. The germline gives CDR1 MNHEY, CDR2 SMNVEV (reference sequence). V dropped 6 bases and J dropped 6; count of bases not matched to a gene: 8. This CDR3 is built from 14 residues. The DNA for the CDR3 is TGTGCCAGCAGACCGTTCGGGACTACCAATGAGCAGTTCTTC. Its protein product is CASRPFGTTNEQFF.

This rearrangement joins TRBV14 to TRBJ2-3, with 10 nucleotides matching TRBD1. This CDR3 contains 17 residues. Germline CDR1 and CDR2: SGHDN and FVKESK. V lost 3 bases and J lost 1; bases outside the gene matches: 7. Here the CDR3 DNA reads TGTGCCAGCAGCCAGGGGGGGACAGGGGTCCGCACAGATACGCAGTATTTT. Encoded protein: CASSQGGTGVRTDTQYF.

V is TRBV30 and J is TRBJ2-7; 8 bases line up with TRBD2. The CDR3 runs 12 residues. Trimming took 8 bases from V and 9 from J; bases not matched to a gene: 12. Germline V gives CDR1 GTSNPN, CDR2 SVGIG (reference sequence). CDR3 protein: CAGHLAGGGQYF. CDR3 bases: TGTGCCGGACACCTTGCGGGGGGCGGGCAGTACTTC.

This clonotype was seen a handful of times. Germline and junction disagree at one end, which may indicate a read error. J is TRBJ1-1 and V is TRBV20-1; D ambiguous. This CDR3 has 11 amino acids. Per the germline V gene, CDR1 is DFQATT and CDR2 is SNEGSKA (reference sequence). CDR3 DNA sequence: TGCAGTGCTAGAGACCCCCCTGAGGCTTTCTTT. Its translation: CSARDPPEAFF.

This clonotype was seen a single time. The J gene is TRBJ1-4, the V gene TRBV20-1; 7 bases match TRBD1. CDR3 length: 16 residues. Trimming removed 6 bases from V and 2 bases from J; junction bases left unmatched: 12. Looked up from germline, CDR1 is DFQATT and CDR2 is SNEGSKA (reference sequence). CDR3 bases: TGCAGTGCCCCACCGGGACAGTATAGGACTAATGAAAAACTGTTTTTT. Translating it yields CSAPPGQYRTNEKLFF.

J is TRBJ2-1 and V is TRBV5-1; a weak D match, TRBD2 (6 bases). V lost 4 bases, J lost 2 bases, and 19 bases lay in between. This CDR3 spans 17 amino acids. Germline assignment: CDR1 SGHRS and CDR2 YFSETQ. The CDR3: CASSLTRGAGTYNEQFF. The CDR3 nucleotides are TGCGCCAGCAGCCTGACTCGAGGCGCGGGGACCTACAATGAGCAGTTCTTC.

The rearrangement links TRBV7-2 to TRBJ2-7; D is perhaps TRBD2 (6 bases). The CDR3 totals 16 residues. Germline loops: CDR1 SGHTA, CDR2 FQGNSA. V lost 4 bases and J 4 bases, leaving 20 bases between the germline ends. The CDR3 spells CASSSSGGILGYEQYF. CDR3 DNA: TGTGCCAGCAGCTCCTCTGGCGGGATCCTCGGGTACGAGCAGTACTTC. Together with reference TRBV7-2 and TRBJ2-7, the CDR3 gives the full variable domain: GAGVSQSPSNKVTEKGKDVELRCDPISGHTALYWYRQSLGQGLEFLIYFQGNSAPDKSGLPSDRFSAERTGGSVSTLTIQRTQQEDSAVYLCASSSSGGILGYEQYFGPGTRLTVT.

This clonotype came up once. Written as DNA, the CDR3 is TGTGCCAGCTCAGGACAGGGCTCTGGGGGCACCTACGAGCAGTACTTC. This sequence encodes CASSGQGSGGTYEQYF. The chain couples TRBV18 to TRBJ2-7; TRBD1 agrees at 8 bases. The V gene end was trimmed by 5 bases and the J gene end by 2 bases; junction bases not matched to a gene: 11. This CDR3 has 16 amino acids. The germline gives CDR1 KGHSH, CDR2 LQKENI. The variable domain in full, completed from reference TRBV18 and TRBJ2-7, reads NAGVMQNPRHLVRRRGQEARLRCSPMKGHSHVYWYRQLPEEGLKFMVYLQKENIIDESGMPKERFSAEFPKEGPSILRIQQVVRGDSAAYFCASSGQGSGGTYEQYFGPGTRLTVT.